The clone carrying this T cell receptor (beta chain) was observed a handful of times. J gave up 4 bases and V 6 bases, and 4 bases lay outside the gene matches. Germline V gene data show CDR1 as DFQATT and CDR2 as SNEGSKA (reference sequence). The CDR3 loop spans 13 amino acids. The data were taken from a study of T cells in Graves' hyperthyroidism and ophthalmopathy. TCR beta CDR3 region amplification was performed from RNA transcripts. First-round RT-PCR targeting the TCR CDR3 was performed with the HTBI primer set. In TCRdb, the multiplex PCR reads were re-called with MiXCR into one record per CDR3 protein. Here the sample spans 380,000 or so distinct CDR3 sequences, approximately 13% being singletons. Blood was obtained at the first hyperthyroidism diagnosis, which preceded any ophthalmopathy symptoms. PBMCs came from 10 ml fresh peripheral blood.

This chain joins TRBV20-1 and TRBJ1-4; 8 bases align to TRBD1. Sequences were obtained from blood. This sequence originates from a man younger than 40 with Graves' hyperthyroidism that later progressed to Graves' ophthalmopathy. The CDR3 nucleotides read TGCAGTGCGAGGACAGGGTTTAATGAAAAACTGTTTTTT. It is translated as CSARTGFNEKLFF.